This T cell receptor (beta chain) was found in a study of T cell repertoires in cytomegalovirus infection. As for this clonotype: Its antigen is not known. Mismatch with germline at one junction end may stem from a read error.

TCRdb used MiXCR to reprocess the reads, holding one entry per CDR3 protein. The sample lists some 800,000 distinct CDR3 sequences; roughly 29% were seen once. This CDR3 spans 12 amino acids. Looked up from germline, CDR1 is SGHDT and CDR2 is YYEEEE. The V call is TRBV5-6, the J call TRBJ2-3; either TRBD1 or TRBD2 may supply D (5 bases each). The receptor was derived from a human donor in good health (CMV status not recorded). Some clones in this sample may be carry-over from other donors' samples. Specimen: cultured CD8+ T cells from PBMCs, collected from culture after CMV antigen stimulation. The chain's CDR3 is CASSWIMGPGHF. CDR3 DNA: TGTGCCAGCAGCTGGATCATGGGACCCGGGCATTTT.